The 25 T cell receptor beta chains below come from one sample, sequenced in a study of blood T cell repertoires in COVID-19. Generated by immunoSEQ multiplex PCR, the TCRdb table keeps only in-frame clones and is missing some. The sample yields 95,000 to 150,000 clones, about 70% seen once. The sequenced material came from peripheral blood. These receptors came from an older woman with acute or convalescent COVID-19.

This chain uses TRBV11-1 with TRBJ2-5; TRBD2 is a possible D gene (5 bases). Looked up from germline, CDR1 is SGHAT and CDR2 is FQDESV (reference sequence). This CDR3 is built from 16 residues. V gave up 2 bases and J gave up 2 bases, with 15 bases separating them. The CDR3 DNA sequence: TGTGCCAGCAGCTTAAACCCGGGGATAGGTCAAGAGACCCAGTACTTC. Amino acid sequence: CASSLNPGIGQETQYF.

The chain carries TRBV19 and TRBJ1-1; D not certain. Looked up from germline, CDR1 is LNHDA and CDR2 is SQIVND (reference sequence). Trimming left V 5 bases short and J 0 bases short, with 10 bases between. The CDR3 length is 14 residues. The CDR3 DNA sequence: TGTGCCAGTAGTCCCCGTCAGGTGAACACTGAAGCTTTCTTT. It yields the protein CASSPRQVNTEAFF.

This rearrangement joins TRBV3-1 (or the pseudogene TRBV3-2) to TRBJ2-7; perhaps TRBD1 as D (6 bases). Trimming stripped 4 bases from V and 2 bases from J, with 12 bases between. This CDR3 is built from 14 residues. Looked up from germline, CDR1 is LGHDT and CDR2 is YNNKEL (reference sequence). The CDR3 coding sequence is TGTGCCAGCAGCCGGACAGAGATAGCCTACGAGCAGTACTTC. Its translation: CASSRTEIAYEQYF.

The J gene is TRBJ1-4, the V gene TRBV6-5; no clear D. The CDR3 consists of 15 residues. Per the germline V gene, CDR1 is MNHEY and CDR2 is SVGAGI. Trimming took 0 bases from V and 8 from J, leaving 13 bases between them. The CDR3 protein is CASSYSVARKEKLFF. CDR3 coding DNA: TGTGCCAGCAGTTACTCGGTTGCGAGGAAGGAAAAACTGTTTTTT.

The chain couples TRBV14 to TRBJ1-2, with D perhaps matching TRBD1 (5 bases). The germline gives CDR1 SGHDN, CDR2 FVKESK. The ends were cut back, 6 bases at V and 4 bases at J, with 18 bases in the middle. CDR3 size: 15 residues. The CDR3 DNA sequence: TGTGCCAGCAGTTACAATAGCAGGGCTTTCTATGGCTACACCTTC. Its translation is CASSYNSRAFYGYTF.

The rearrangement links TRBV5-4 to TRBJ2-5; D call uncertain. The CDR3 has 12 residues. In germline, CDR1 is SGHNT, CDR2 YYREEE (reference sequence). Trimming took off 4 bases at V and 1 base at J, with 5 bases between the two ends. The CDR3 here is CASSVVQETQYF. Written as DNA, the CDR3 is TGTGCCAGCAGCGTCGTCCAAGAGACCCAGTACTTC.

The V gene is TRBV6-1, the J gene TRBJ1-2; D unresolved. This CDR3 comprises 14 residues. V gave up 3 bases and J gave up 2 bases, with 10 bases separating them. The germline V gene has CDR1 MNHNS and CDR2 SASEGT. The CDR3 protein is CASSDIWQNYGYTF. DNA for the CDR3: TGTGCCAGCAGTGATATTTGGCAGAACTATGGCTACACCTTC.

The chain carries TRBV9 and TRBJ1-4; D might be TRBD1 (5 bases). This CDR3 is 16 amino acids long. V lost 0 bases and J 2 bases, leaving 11 bases between the germline ends. Germline V gene lookup returns CDR1 SGDLS and CDR2 YYNGEE. CDR3 in DNA: TGTGCCAGCAGCGTAGGGCTACAGGCGACTAATGAAAAACTGTTTTTT. This encodes CASSVGLQATNEKLFF.

CDR3 in amino acids: CASGTLTGGPYEQYF. The CDR3 region has the DNA TGTGCCAGCGGAACCTTGACGGGGGGGCCCTACGAGCAGTACTTC. This chain links TRBV3-1 (or the pseudogene TRBV3-2) with TRBJ2-7; 8 positions agree with TRBD2. The CDR3 length is 15 residues. Germline V lookup: CDR1 LGHDT, CDR2 YNNKEL (reference sequence). V was clipped by 8 bases and J by 2 bases; unmatched bases: 11.

The rearrangement uses TRBV6-1 and TRBJ1-2; D gene unclear. V was clipped by 1 base and J by 0 bases, with 12 bases between them. The length of the CDR3 is 16 residues. Per the germline V gene, CDR1 is MNHNS and CDR2 is SASEGT. The CDR3 bases are TGTGCCAGCAGTGAAGACCCACAGTCAGCTAACTATGGCTACACCTTC. This gives the protein CASSEDPQSANYGYTF.

The chain is built from TRBV15 and TRBJ2-5, with D maybe TRBD2 (5 bases). From germline, CDR1 is LNHNV and CDR2 YYDKDF (reference sequence). The CDR3 sequence is 21 residues long. V lost 5 bases and J lost 0, with 31 bases in between. CDR3 protein: CATSVPRAGAGFAHYQETQYF. CDR3 bases: TGTGCCACCAGCGTCCCCCGGGCGGGCGCTGGCTTTGCGCATTACCAAGAGACCCAGTACTTC.

The chain employs TRBV5-1 and TRBJ1-2; no definite D call. Germline V gives CDR1 SGHRS, CDR2 YFSETQ. The CDR3 is 13 residues long. Trimming pared 0 bases from V and 8 bases from J, leaving 11 bases between. CDR3 DNA sequence: TGCGCCAGCAGCTTGGAAGGTCAGAGGGGCTACACCTTC. It yields the protein CASSLEGQRGYTF.

The V gene is TRBV6-5, the J gene TRBJ1-1; weak D call: TRBD1 (6 bases). The germline V and J ends were trimmed by 6 bases and 0 bases, with 14 bases remaining between them. Germline loops: CDR1 MNHEY, CDR2 SVGAGI. The CDR3 contains 15 residues. CDR3 protein: CASRAPGTMNTEAFF. The CDR3 DNA sequence: TGTGCCAGCAGGGCCCCCGGGACAATGAACACTGAAGCTTTCTTT.

The table lists this clone with a few counts. V usage is TRBV15 and J usage is TRBJ1-3; D gene unclear. Germline CDR1 reads LNHNV; CDR2 reads YYDKDF (reference sequence). The ends were cut back, 0 bases at V and 4 bases at J, with 7 bases in the middle. The CDR3 covers 14 residues. The CDR3 bases are TGTGCCACCAGCAGAGATCTGCGGGGAAACACCATATATTTT. This sequence encodes CATSRDLRGNTIYF.

The V gene is TRBV23-1, the J gene TRBJ2-5; 7 bases line up with TRBD2. TRBV23-1 is flagged as an ORF with uncertain function. The junction had 13 bases not matched to a gene; V was cut back by 3 bases and J by 3 bases. The length of the CDR3 is 17 residues. CDR3 protein: CASSHLVKAGVKETQYF. Written as DNA, the CDR3 is TGCGCCAGCAGTCATTTGGTTAAGGCGGGAGTGAAAGAGACCCAGTACTTC.

This sequence joins TRBV12-3 or TRBV12-4 and TRBJ1-1; 10 nucleotides align to TRBD1. V dropped 3 bases and J dropped 6; count of bases not matched to a gene: 1. This CDR3 region has 13 residues. CDR3: CASSFGQGAEAFF. The CDR3 coding sequence is TGTGCCAGCAGTTTTGGACAGGGGGCTGAAGCTTTCTTT.

The gene calls are TRBV7-2 and TRBJ2-2; perhaps TRBD1 as D (6 bases). This CDR3 region has 12 residues. The germline V gene has CDR1 SGHTA and CDR2 FQGNSA. V was pared by 4 bases and J by 6 bases, with 6 bases between. The DNA for the CDR3 is TGTGCCAGCAGCTCAGGGGCCGGGGAGCTGTTTTTT. Translated, it gives CASSSGAGELFF.

This chain joins TRBV28 and TRBJ1-2; no clear D. The V end lost 5 bases, the J end lost 0 bases, and 4 bases lay between the germline ends. Germline V gives CDR1 MDHEN, CDR2 SYDVKM. The CDR3 runs to 12 residues. CDR3 DNA sequence: TGTGCCAGCAGTCAATCTAACTATGGCTACACCTTC. This sequence encodes CASSQSNYGYTF.

The V gene is TRBV6-6, the J gene TRBJ2-5, with TRBD1 as a possible D gene (6 bases). The CDR3 consists of 16 residues. Germline values: CDR1 MNHNY, CDR2 SVGAGI (reference sequence). The germline V and J ends were trimmed by 2 bases and 5 bases, with 18 bases remaining between them. DNA of the CDR3: TGTGCCAGCAGTTACGCCGCCCGGGACACAAAGGAGACCCAGTACTTC. This encodes CASSYAARDTKETQYF.

The chain has TRBV10-3 and TRBJ1-1, with no clear D. CDR1 is ENHRY and CDR2 is SYGVKD in the germline V gene. V gave up 0 bases and J gave up 1 base, with 9 bases separating them. The CDR3 totals 15 residues. The CDR3 DNA reads as TGTGCCATCAGTGAGTCTGGCACGGGGAACACTGAAGCTTTCTTT. This encodes CAISESGTGNTEAFF.

The genes are TRBV5-1 and TRBJ1-3, with D maybe TRBD1 (6 bases). The CDR3 has 16 amino acids. CDR1 is SGHRS, CDR2 YFSETQ, per germline. V shed 3 bases and J shed 0 bases, with 13 bases lying between them. CDR3 region: CASSSPAGASGNTIYF. The CDR3 nucleotides read TGCGCCAGCAGCTCACCGGCGGGGGCCTCTGGAAACACCATATATTTT.

This clone was seen only a few times. The V gene is TRBV5-1, the J gene TRBJ1-3, with a weak D call TRBD1 (5 bases). The ends were cut back, 2 bases at V and 3 bases at J, with 9 bases in the middle. This CDR3 has 14 amino acids. CDR1 and CDR2 (germline): SGHRS, YFSETQ. CDR3: CASSFSGNGNTIYF. CDR3 DNA: TGCGCCAGCAGCTTTTCAGGGAATGGAAACACCATATATTTT.

The chain uses TRBV5-6 and TRBJ2-4; D is unresolved. Germline CDR1 reads SGHDT; CDR2 reads YYEEEE. Trimming took 4 bases from V and 1 from J, leaving 9 bases between them. CDR3 length: 14 residues. CDR3 protein: CASSPISAKNIQYF. CDR3 coding DNA: TGTGCCAGCAGCCCCATTAGTGCCAAAAACATTCAGTACTTC.

The genes are TRBV2 and TRBJ2-7, with D uncertain. CDR1 is SNHLY and CDR2 is FYNNEI in the germline V gene. V lost 4 bases and J lost 0, with 7 bases in between. The CDR3 runs 13 residues. CDR3 bases: TGTGCCAGCAGTGCTAGTATCTCCTACGAGCAGTACTTC. Protein product: CASSASISYEQYF. The variable domain in full, completed from reference TRBV2 and TRBJ2-7, reads EPEVTQTPSHQVTQMGQEVILRCVPISNHLYFYWYRQILGQKVEFLVSFYNNEISEKSEIFDDQFSVERPDGSNFTLKIRSTKLEDSAMYFCASSASISYEQYFGPGTRLTVT.

J is TRBJ1-6 and V is TRBV3-1 (or the pseudogene TRBV3-2); 7 nucleotides align to TRBD1. This CDR3 comprises 15 residues. Germline CDR1 is LGHDT and CDR2 is YNNKEL (reference sequence). J lost 7 bases, V lost 5 bases, and 8 bases had no gene match. Here the CDR3 DNA reads TGTGCCAGCAGCGACCTCACAGGGGTGAATTCACCCCTCCACTTT. This codes for CASSDLTGVNSPLHF.